Sequencing of this TCR beta chain was carried out in a study of T cell responses to AZD1222 COVID-19 vaccine. Profiling relied on immunoSEQ multiplex PCR, and the TCRdb table lists in-frame clones only, not all of them. The table records about 80,000 clones, 70% to 90% of them present only once. The CDR3 has 12 amino acids. Study-level points and caveats: Most donors were white British and more were female, and clonal diversity was possibly underestimated.

This clone was seen a single time. The antigen is not known. The sample consisted of peripheral blood, taken 28 days after the second AZD1222 dose. The rearrangement uses TRBV21-1 and TRBJ1-2; the D segment call TRBD1 is taken from the table without a DNA check. TRBV21-1 is a recognized pseudogene. The receptor was isolated from an adult who received the AZD1222 COVID-19 vaccine. In nucleotides, the CDR3 is TGTGCCAGAGACAGGCCATGGGGTGGCTACACCTTC. It encodes CARDRPWGGYTF.